This T cell receptor (beta chain) was obtained from a study of T cells in women clearing cervical HPV infection (dated by TCRdb to the late 2010s). For the study in its entirety: Cases were roughly 24 women with histologically confirmed HPV16-related CIN3 or worse, including 2 invasive cancers. The approximately 25 controls were women who cleared a single incident HPV16 infection within 12 months without developing precancer or cancer. Blood from cases was drawn at the visit where the lesion was first identified, while blood from controls was drawn once the infection was no longer detected. For cases, a median interval of about 150 days, with an interquartile range of about 80 to 200 days, was observed between lesion detection and blood sampling. Because only a few women had HLA typing data, the possibility that HLA type acted as a confounder could not be ruled out. Nested within Costa Rica's Guanacaste HPV Natural History Study, an exploratory proof-of-principle case-control study compared TCR repertoires across cervical HPV16 outcomes. Cases were matched to controls by age within five years and by the year the sample was collected. Cases had a median age of approximately 32 years compared with 38 for controls, and baseline characteristics showed no significant differences between the groups. The parent cohort enrolled approximately 9,200 women aged 18 or older in Guanacaste, Costa Rica, during about 1992 to 1994 and followed them for about 7 years. Quality controls consisted of five blinded duplicates per group, for a total of around 60 samples made up of 50 participants and about ten replicates. Overall results and qualifications from the work: Because the number of T cells in each sample was unknown, differences in richness could reflect differing T-cell content rather than repertoire biology. Lower TRBV6-7 relative abundance was observed in cases than in controls (0.11% versus 0.16%; Bonferroni P = 0.0008). Whether associations preceded infection or resulted from infection could not be shown with the cross-sectional design, and effector/memory subsets and HPV-specific T cells were not isolated. TCR repertoire richness was significantly higher in CIN3+ cases than in controls across sequencing depths, while evenness did not differ. Random forest classifiers that combined richness and V gene abundances separated cases from controls with an estimated AUC of roughly 0.83.

TCR beta CDR3 regions were amplified by multiplex PCR from an average of around 1,200 ng genomic DNA per sample using the immunoSEQ assay. Primer bias was corrected in the assay by using a complete synthetic TCR repertoire to establish an amplification baseline. Amplicons were sequenced on the Illumina platform. The published analysis was carried out like this. Error correction of the sequences involved clustering with frequency ratios plus a modified nearest-neighbor algorithm, after which the sequences were analyzed in the immunoSEQ Analyzer using IMGT gene definitions. At each rarefaction depth, TCR richness and evenness were averaged across 20 rarefaction repeats, and samples with fewer sequences than that depth were excluded. Wilcoxon rank sum tests with FDR correction were used to compare V, D and J gene relative abundances between the groups. Blinded duplicates gave an intraclass correlation of more than 90% for TCR richness and an average of approximately 83% across under 75 gene segments. This immuneACCESS table, as held by TCRdb, lists in-frame sequences with V and J called but not all clones. Of the missing ones, under half trace to an unresolved V gene in checked studies; the others have no known cause. That table is the source of V, J and clone size, and D and trimming were worked out from the DNA. The sample's table covers 20,000 to 25,000 clones. Together, the top ten hold around a tenth of the sample.

Every participant had a single incident cervical HPV16 infection, and women with prevalent HPV16 infections were excluded. Cervical HPV DNA was detected with MY09/MY11 PCR, and genotyping was done by dot-blot hybridization. Roughly 15 mL of heparinized blood was centrifuged, after which the buffy coat was aliquoted, frozen at -30 degrees C, and then stored at -80 degrees C. QIAGEN kits were used to extract genomic DNA from the buffy coat specimens. As concerns this clone: The target of this receptor is not known. With the read ending 3 residues before the CDR3 end, the germline J gene is used to fill in that end.

The germline V gene (reference sequence) specifies LNHDA as CDR1 and SQIVND as CDR2. The germline V end is reduced by 6 bases and the J end by 0 bases; junction bases left unmatched: 4. From the cysteine through the phenylalanine, the CDR3 covers 14 amino acids. Part of the CDR3 DNA is given, 33 bases translated from base 1. The TCR was taken from a woman between 18 and 69 years old with a cervical HPV16 infection that either progressed to CIN3+ or cleared (not recorded which). The V gene is TRBV19 and the J gene is TRBJ1-1, with TRBD1 identical over 7 junction bases. Input material: blood buffy coat. The part of the CDR3 DNA that was read is TGTGCCAGTAGACAGGGGATGATGAACACTGAA. This encodes CASRQGMMNTE. The whole CDR3 protein is CASRQGMMNTEAFF.